This TCR beta chain is drawn from a study of blood T cell repertoires in COVID-19. Authors' processing steps: Quantification of nucleated cells was approximated via reference gene primer amplification. Assay used: immunoSEQ multiplex PCR; TCRdb lists only in-frame clones, some missing. V, J and clone size are those of that table, while D and trimming were read from the DNA. Here the sample spans some 270,000 clones, approximately 84% being singletons. The length of the CDR3 is 14 residues. The junction had 5 bases not matched to a gene; V was cut back by 4 bases and J by 3 bases. Germline assignment: CDR1 LNHDA and CDR2 SQIVND (reference sequence). Participants came from fewer than 25 US areas, aged roughly 18 to 89 years. Assignments of participants to cohorts depended upon their own reported clinical history. Cohort 3 donors were reported recovered after two negative PCRs, clearance, or symptom resolution.

This rearrangement joins TRBV19 to TRBJ1-2, with 7 bases aligning to TRBD1. The TCR originated in a man aged 45-65 years who had recovered from COVID-19. What was sequenced was PBMCs or T cells enriched from blood (not recorded which). CDR3 sequence reads: CASSNRRGDYGYTF. The CDR3 DNA is TGTGCCAGTAGTAATCGCAGGGGGGACTATGGCTACACCTTC.